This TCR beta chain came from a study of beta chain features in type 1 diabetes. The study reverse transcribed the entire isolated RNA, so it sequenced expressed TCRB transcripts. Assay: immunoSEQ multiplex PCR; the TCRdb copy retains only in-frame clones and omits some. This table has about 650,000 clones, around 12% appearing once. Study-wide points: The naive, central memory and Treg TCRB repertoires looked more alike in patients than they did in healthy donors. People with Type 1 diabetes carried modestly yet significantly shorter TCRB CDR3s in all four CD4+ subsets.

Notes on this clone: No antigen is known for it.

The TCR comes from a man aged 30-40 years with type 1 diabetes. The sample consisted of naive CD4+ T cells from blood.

CDR3 sequence (DNA): TGTGCCTGGAGCGTCTCGCGGCGGCTTCACTATGGCTACACCTTC. This encodes CAWSVSRRLHYGYTF. The V gene is TRBV30, the J gene TRBJ1-2, with no clear D. This CDR3 is built from 15 residues. Trimming removed 3 bases at V and 3 bases at J, with 17 bases between. Germline V gene lookup returns CDR1 GTSNPN and CDR2 SVGIG (reference sequence).